A selection of T cell receptor beta chains follows, all from one sample in a study of PD-L1 blockade in urothelial cancer. TCRdb's copy holds only in-frame clones and misses some; the assay was immunoSEQ multiplex PCR. The table records 48,000 or so clones, roughly 80% of them present only once. The starting material was PBMCs, obtained around atezolizumab (anti-PD-L1) treatment. Every receptor here comes from a man in his sixties or seventies with urothelial cancer. The CDR3 runs from the conserved cysteine through the conserved F or W. A D gene is named only where the DNA matches it firmly. Expanded clones are given a class, and other clones once, few, many or no size at all.

CDR3 DNA: TGTGCCAGCAGTTTAGATGTACAGTTAGGCTATGGCTACACCTTC
CDR3 protein: CASSLDVQLGYGYTF
clone size: once
J gene: TRBJ1-2
D gene: -
V gene: TRBV2

CDR3 DNA: TGTGCCACCTGGGCGGGGGGCAGTTATGGCTACACCTTC
CDR3 protein: CATWAGGSYGYTF
clone size: -
J gene: TRBJ1-2
D gene: -
V gene: TRBV10-3

CDR3 DNA: TGTGCCAGCAGTTTTCTACCCACTAGCTCCTACGAGCAGTACTTC
CDR3 protein: CASSFLPTSSYEQYF
clone size: -
J gene: TRBJ2-7
D gene: -
V gene: TRBV27

CDR3 DNA: TGTGCCAGAACTCGTCGGGAGACCCAGTACTTC
CDR3 protein: CARTRRETQYF
clone size: -
J gene: TRBJ2-5
D gene: -
V gene: TRBV27

CDR3 DNA: TGTGCCAGCACCTTGGGGGACTGGGACACCGGGGAGCTGTTTTTT
CDR3 protein: CASTLGDWDTGELFF
clone size: -
J gene: TRBJ2-2
D gene: -
V gene: TRBV5-6

CDR3 DNA: TGTGCCAGTAATCAGGGGGAGCGGATGACGAGGGGTGAGCAGTTCTTC
CDR3 protein: CASNQGERMTRGEQFF
clone size: -
J gene: TRBJ2-1
D gene: TRBD1
V gene: TRBV19

CDR3 DNA: TGTGCCAGCAGTTCCAGGGGGTTTGAGCAGTACTTC
CDR3 protein: CASSSRGFEQYF
clone size: -
J gene: TRBJ2-7
D gene: TRBD1
V gene: TRBV27

CDR3 DNA: TGTGCCACGGGGGGGGCCGTATCGGAGCAGTTCTTC
CDR3 protein: CATGGAVSEQFF
clone size: -
J gene: TRBJ2-1
D gene: TRBD2
V gene: TRBV28

CDR3 DNA: TGTGCCAGCAGCCAGGGCCCCACTGAAGCTTTCTTT
CDR3 protein: CASSQGPTEAFF
clone size: -
J gene: TRBJ1-1
D gene: -
V gene: TRBV11-3

CDR3 DNA: TGTGCCAGCAGCATAACGCAGGGGGACCGTACCTACGAGCAGTACTTC
CDR3 protein: CASSITQGDRTYEQYF
clone size: -
J gene: TRBJ2-7
D gene: TRBD1
V gene: TRBV5-6

CDR3 DNA: TGCGCCAGCAGCCAAGATTCGCGACAGGGAAGCTACTATGGCTACACCTTC
CDR3 protein: CASSQDSRQGSYYGYTF
clone size: once
J gene: TRBJ1-2
D gene: TRBD1
V gene: TRBV4-1

CDR3 DNA: TGCGCCAGCAGCTTTCAGATGTGGCAGTTCTTC
CDR3 protein: CASSFQMWQFF
clone size: -
J gene: TRBJ2-1
D gene: -
V gene: TRBV5-1

CDR3 DNA: TGTGCCAGCAGCGTAGCTGAGGGTAACTACGAGCAGTACTTC
CDR3 protein: CASSVAEGNYEQYF
clone size: once
J gene: TRBJ2-7
D gene: -
V gene: TRBV9

CDR3 DNA: TGTGCCAGCTCACCACCCGGGACAGGATCACTCAATGAGCAGTTCTTC
CDR3 protein: CASSPPGTGSLNEQFF
clone size: -
J gene: TRBJ2-1
D gene: TRBD1
V gene: TRBV18

CDR3 DNA: TGTGCCATCAGTGAGGGACAGGGGGGGATGAACACTGAAGCTTTCTTT
CDR3 protein: CAISEGQGGMNTEAFF
clone size: -
J gene: TRBJ1-1
D gene: TRBD1
V gene: TRBV10-3

CDR3 DNA: TGCGCCAGCAGCTCTACTAGCGGGAGGATCGAGACCCAGTACTTC
CDR3 protein: CASSSTSGRIETQYF
clone size: -
J gene: TRBJ2-5
D gene: TRBD2
V gene: TRBV5-1

CDR3 DNA: TGTGCCAGCAGCCCCAGGGGGGCTGGATATGGCTACACCTTC
CDR3 protein: CASSPRGAGYGYTF
clone size: -
J gene: TRBJ1-2
D gene: TRBD1
V gene: TRBV7-2

CDR3 DNA: TGTGCCTGGAGTGTCTCGGGGAACTATGGCTACACCTTC
CDR3 protein: CAWSVSGNYGYTF
clone size: -
J gene: TRBJ1-2
D gene: -
V gene: TRBV30

CDR3 DNA: TGTGCCAGCAGCGTGAAGGACAGGGTAGAAGCTTTCTTT
CDR3 protein: CASSVKDRVEAFF
clone size: many
J gene: TRBJ1-1
D gene: TRBD1
V gene: TRBV7-9

CDR3 DNA: TGTGCCAGCAGCGTAGAGGGGATTTCCTACAATGAGCAGTTCTTC
CDR3 protein: CASSVEGISYNEQFF
clone size: -
J gene: TRBJ2-1
D gene: -
V gene: TRBV9

CDR3 DNA: TGCAGCGTCGTTGAGGGAGGATACGAGCAGTACTTC
CDR3 protein: CSVVEGGYEQYF
clone size: -
J gene: TRBJ2-7
D gene: -
V gene: TRBV29-1

CDR3 DNA: TGTGCCAGCTCACAAATGACAGGGAGCGCTAATGAAAAACTGTTTTTT
CDR3 protein: CASSQMTGSANEKLFF
clone size: -
J gene: TRBJ1-4
D gene: TRBD1
V gene: TRBV18

CDR3 DNA: TGCGCCAGCAGCCCGGGACAGCCAGGAGCCAAAAACATTCAGTACTTC
CDR3 protein: CASSPGQPGAKNIQYF
clone size: -
J gene: TRBJ2-4
D gene: TRBD1
V gene: TRBV5-1

CDR3 DNA: TGCAGCGTAGACGACAGGGGGGGTAGCAATGAGCAGTTCTTC
CDR3 protein: CSVDDRGGSNEQFF
clone size: -
J gene: TRBJ2-1
D gene: TRBD1
V gene: TRBV29-1

CDR3 DNA: TGTGCCTGGGCTAATCGCCCCAATGAAAAACTGTTTTTT
CDR3 protein: CAWANRPNEKLFF
clone size: -
J gene: TRBJ1-4
D gene: -
V gene: TRBV30

CDR3 DNA: TGTGCCAGCAGCCCCCATTCCGGGAAACTGAACACTGAAGCTTTCTTT
CDR3 protein: CASSPHSGKLNTEAFF
clone size: -
J gene: TRBJ1-1
D gene: -
V gene: TRBV9

CDR3 DNA: TGTGCCAGCACCGACACAGGGGGCTTCGACACCGGGGAGCTGTTTTTT
CDR3 protein: CASTDTGGFDTGELFF
clone size: -
J gene: TRBJ2-2
D gene: TRBD1
V gene: TRBV28

CDR3 DNA: TGTGCCAGCAGTTCCTCCGAGACTAGCGCGCACAATGAGCAGTTCTTC
CDR3 protein: CASSSSETSAHNEQFF
clone size: -
J gene: TRBJ2-1
D gene: TRBD2
V gene: TRBV28

CDR3 DNA: TGCGCCAGCAGTGCCGGGACAGGCGGGTACGAGCAGTACTTC
CDR3 protein: CASSAGTGGYEQYF
clone size: once
J gene: TRBJ2-7
D gene: TRBD1
V gene: TRBV5-1

CDR3 DNA: TGTGCCAGTAGTTATGAGGGCCTAGGCACCGGGGAGCTGTTTTTT
CDR3 protein: CASSYEGLGTGELFF
clone size: -
J gene: TRBJ2-2
D gene: -
V gene: TRBV19

CDR3 DNA: TGTGCCAGTAGTATAGCTCAGGGGGATGGGGAGACCCAGTACTTC
CDR3 protein: CASSIAQGDGETQYF
clone size: once
J gene: TRBJ2-5
D gene: TRBD1
V gene: TRBV19

CDR3 DNA: TGTGCCAGCAGCTGGGGTCGTGGGTCTAGCGGGACGGAGCTGTTTTTT
CDR3 protein: CASSWGRGSSGTELFF
clone size: -
J gene: TRBJ2-2
D gene: TRBD2
V gene: TRBV5-5

CDR3 DNA: TGTGCCAGCAGCTTAAACCCCATGGAGGCGTATGGCTACACCTTC
CDR3 protein: CASSLNPMEAYGYTF
clone size: -
J gene: TRBJ1-2
D gene: -
V gene: TRBV7-3

CDR3 DNA: TGCGCCAGCACCTCCCGTGGTAGCGGGAGGGCGGGGGGCAATGAGCAGTTCTTC
CDR3 protein: CASTSRGSGRAGGNEQFF
clone size: -
J gene: TRBJ2-1
D gene: TRBD2
V gene: TRBV5-1

CDR3 DNA: TGTGCCAGTAGTATGTCGAGGGGGGGGTCCTACAATGAGCAGTTCTTC
CDR3 protein: CASSMSRGGSYNEQFF
clone size: -
J gene: TRBJ2-1
D gene: -
V gene: TRBV19

CDR3 DNA: TGCAGCGTTGAAAGTGGGACAGCCGACGAGCAGTACTTC
CDR3 protein: CSVESGTADEQYF
clone size: -
J gene: TRBJ2-7
D gene: TRBD1
V gene: TRBV29-1

CDR3 DNA: TGCGCCAGCAGCTTGGTTCGGGGGGCGGGCACTGAAGCTTTCTTT
CDR3 protein: CASSLVRGAGTEAFF
clone size: few
J gene: TRBJ1-1
D gene: -
V gene: TRBV5-1

CDR3 DNA: TGCGCCAGCAGCTTGGCCTTAGCTCGGATCAACAATGAGCAGTTCTTC
CDR3 protein: CASSLALARINNEQFF
clone size: once
J gene: TRBJ2-1
D gene: -
V gene: TRBV5-1

CDR3 DNA: TGCGCCAGCAGCTTGGCCGGGACAGCCCGTGACACTGAAGCTTTCTTT
CDR3 protein: CASSLAGTARDTEAFF
clone size: once
J gene: TRBJ1-1
D gene: TRBD1
V gene: TRBV5-1

CDR3 DNA: TGTGCCAGCACCTCGTCCCTAGAGCAGTTCTTC
CDR3 protein: CASTSSLEQFF
clone size: few
J gene: TRBJ2-1
D gene: -
V gene: TRBV5-6

CDR3 DNA: TGTGCCTGGATGACTAGCCACCCCTACAATGAGCAGTTCTTC
CDR3 protein: CAWMTSHPYNEQFF
clone size: once
J gene: TRBJ2-1
D gene: TRBD2
V gene: TRBV30

CDR3 DNA: TGTGCCAGCAGCTTACACTCCCTCGGCACCGGGGAGCTGTTTTTT
CDR3 protein: CASSLHSLGTGELFF
clone size: few
J gene: TRBJ2-2
D gene: -
V gene: TRBV11-3

CDR3 DNA: TGTGCCAGCTCACCATCCCAGGGGGAGACCCAGTACTTC
CDR3 protein: CASSPSQGETQYF
clone size: -
J gene: TRBJ2-5
D gene: -
V gene: TRBV18

CDR3 DNA: TGTGCCAGCAGCGTTTCACTAAGGACAGCTGGGGCCAACGTCCTGACTTTC
CDR3 protein: CASSVSLRTAGANVLTF
clone size: -
J gene: TRBJ2-6
D gene: -
V gene: TRBV9

CDR3 DNA: TGTGCCATCAGGCCCGGGACAGGCGACTTTAATAACTATGGCTACACCTTC
CDR3 protein: CAIRPGTGDFNNYGYTF
clone size: -
J gene: TRBJ1-2
D gene: TRBD1
V gene: TRBV10-3